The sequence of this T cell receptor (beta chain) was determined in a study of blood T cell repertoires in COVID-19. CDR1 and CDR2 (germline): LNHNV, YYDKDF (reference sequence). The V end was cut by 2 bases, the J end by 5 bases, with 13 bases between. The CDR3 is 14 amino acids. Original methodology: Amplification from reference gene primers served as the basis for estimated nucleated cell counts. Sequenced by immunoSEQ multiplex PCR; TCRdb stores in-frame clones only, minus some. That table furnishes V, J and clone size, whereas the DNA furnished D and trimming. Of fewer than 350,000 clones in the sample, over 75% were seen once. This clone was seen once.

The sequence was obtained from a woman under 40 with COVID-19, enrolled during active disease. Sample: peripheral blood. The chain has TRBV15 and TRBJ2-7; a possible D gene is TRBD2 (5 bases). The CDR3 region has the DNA TGTGCCACCAGCAGACCGGGATCAACCCACGAGCAGTACTTC. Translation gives CATSRPGSTHEQYF.